The 25 T cell receptor beta chains below all came from one sample that was sequenced in a study of blood T cell repertoires in COVID-19. Here immunoSEQ multiplex PCR was the method, and the copy in TCRdb shows in-frame clones only, minus some. The data show roughly 150,000 clones, with roughly nine tenths seen just once and around 15% held by the top ten. Sequenced sample: peripheral blood. Receptors were obtained from a woman aged 40 to 50 with acute or convalescent COVID-19.

J is TRBJ2-7 and V is TRBV29-1, with 9 nucleotides matching TRBD1. Trimming removed 3 bases from V and 6 bases from J; junction bases left unmatched: 9. Germline CDR1 and CDR2: SQVTM and ANQGSEA. This CDR3 has 14 amino acids. The CDR3 nucleotides are TGCAGCGTTGACCAAACCGGGACAGGGTTCGAGCAGTACTTC. It is translated as CSVDQTGTGFEQYF.

The rearrangement joins TRBV10-3 to TRBJ1-6; 8 nucleotides agree with TRBD1. Trimming at V came to 2 bases and at J to 17 bases, leaving 8 bases not matched to a gene. The CDR3 sequence is 13 residues long. CDR1 and CDR2 from the germline V gene are ENHRY and SYGVKD. The CDR3 DNA sequence: TGTGCCATCAGTGAGAGAGTACAGGGGGTTTTCCACTTT. Encoded protein: CAISERVQGVFHF.

The rearrangement links TRBV5-5 to TRBJ2-7; 10 positions match TRBD1. The junction had 8 bases not matched to a gene; V was cut back by 1 base and J by 4 bases. Germline V gene data show CDR1 as SGHKS and CDR2 as YYEKEE (reference sequence). This CDR3 region has 16 residues. The CDR3 DNA reads TGTGCCAGCAGCTTGATCCCCGGACAGGGGGTGTACGAGCAGTACTTC. Translated: CASSLIPGQGVYEQYF.

V gene TRBV30 combines with J gene TRBJ2-7; D unresolved. CDR1 is GTSNPN and CDR2 is SVGIG in the germline V gene (reference sequence). With 3 bases removed from V and 4 bases from J, the gap between germline ends came to 7 bases. The CDR3 covers 11 residues. The CDR3 reads CAWRTNYEQYF. CDR3 coding DNA: TGTGCCTGGAGGACAAATTACGAGCAGTACTTC.

This clone appeared a single time. The chain links TRBV19 to TRBJ1-5; 9 bases fit TRBD1. V lost 6 bases and J lost 0; bases outside the gene matches: 9. The CDR3 spans 17 residues. Germline values: CDR1 LNHDA, CDR2 SQIVND (reference sequence). This CDR3 is CASRMDRGGNSNQPQHF. The DNA for the CDR3 is TGTGCCAGTAGAATGGACAGGGGAGGGAATAGCAATCAGCCCCAGCATTTT.

This chain links TRBV3-1 (or the pseudogene TRBV3-2) with TRBJ2-3; D is perhaps TRBD2 (6 bases). The CDR3 spans 14 residues. Germline-derived CDR1 and CDR2 are LGHDT and YNNKEL (reference sequence). Trimming left V 6 bases short and J 0 bases short, with 10 bases between. The CDR3 here is CASSPSVSTDTQYF. As DNA, the CDR3 is TGTGCCAGCAGTCCTAGCGTCAGCACAGATACGCAGTATTTT.

The rearrangement links TRBV30 to TRBJ1-6, with 9 bases that match TRBD1. V lost 4 bases and J lost 0; bases outside the gene matches: 1. The CDR3 contains 15 residues. CDR1 and CDR2 from the germline V gene are GTSNPN and SVGIG (reference sequence). The CDR3 sequence is CAWTTGGSYNSPLHF. The CDR3 region has the DNA TGTGCCTGGACGACAGGGGGCTCCTATAATTCACCCCTCCACTTT.

This sequence joins TRBV4-1 and TRBJ2-7, with D tentatively TRBD2 (6 bases). With 8 bases removed from V and 6 bases from J, the gap between germline ends came to 14 bases. The CDR3 runs to 12 residues. Germline CDR1 MGHRA, CDR2 YSYEKL. CDR3 residues: CASGETGVEQYF. Here the CDR3 DNA reads TGCGCCAGCGGAGAGACGGGGGTCGAGCAGTACTTC.

The rearrangement links TRBV19 to TRBJ1-2; D possibly corresponds to TRBD1 (5 bases). CDR1 is LNHDA, CDR2 SQIVND, per germline (reference sequence). The CDR3 has 15 residues. Trimming took 4 bases from V and 4 from J, leaving 16 bases between them. CDR3 nucleotides: TGTGCCAGTAGTACCGATGGGCAGGGCCTCTATGGCTACACCTTC. Translating it yields CASSTDGQGLYGYTF.

Only a few counts were recorded for this clone. V usage is TRBV4-2 and J usage is TRBJ2-1; 9 bases align to TRBD2. The germline CDR1 and CDR2 sequences are LGHNA and YNFKEQ. CDR3 length: 16 amino acids. V shed 4 bases and J 0 bases; nucleotides not matched to a gene: 4. The CDR3 protein is CASSPELAGSYNEQFF. CDR3 DNA sequence: TGTGCCAGCAGCCCCGAACTAGCGGGCTCCTACAATGAGCAGTTCTTC.

The J gene is TRBJ2-7, the V gene TRBV27; D is perhaps TRBD1 (6 bases). The CDR3 is 14 residues long. Germline values: CDR1 MNHEY, CDR2 SMNVEV (reference sequence). V was cut by 5 bases and J by 2 bases, with 13 bases left in between. CDR3 in DNA: TGTGCCAGCAGTCCTCGTGGGGGCGCCTACGAGCAGTACTTC. This gives the protein CASSPRGGAYEQYF.

The chain links TRBV18 to TRBJ2-7, with D possibly matching TRBD1 (5 bases). The CDR3 contains 14 residues. Trimming took off 4 bases at V and 5 bases at J, with 15 bases between the two ends. Per the germline V gene, CDR1 is KGHSH and CDR2 is LQKENI. CDR3 amino acids: CASSLGQGLNEQYF. The DNA of the CDR3 is TGTGCCAGCTCACTCGGCCAGGGATTAAACGAGCAGTACTTC.

The chain links TRBV5-6 to TRBJ2-2; possibly TRBD2 for D (5 bases). This CDR3 comprises 16 residues. Germline CDR1 and CDR2: SGHDT and YYEEEE. V was shortened by 0 bases and J by 1 base, with 10 bases between the two germline ends. CDR3 loop: CASSLVQRQNTGELFF. In DNA form, the CDR3 reads TGTGCCAGCAGCTTGGTTCAGCGGCAGAACACCGGGGAGCTGTTTTTT.

The CDR3 region is CASSRLVNSNQPQHF. DNA for the CDR3: TGTGCCAGCAGTCGACTCGTGAATAGCAATCAGCCCCAGCATTTT. The chain employs TRBV6-2 or TRBV6-3 and TRBJ1-5; D gene unclear. The ends were cut back, 5 bases at V and 0 bases at J, with 11 bases in the middle. This CDR3 is 15 amino acids long. CDR1 and CDR2 (germline): MNHEY, SVGEGT.

The J gene is TRBJ2-1, the V gene TRBV9, with 8 bases identical to TRBD2. Looked up from germline, CDR1 is SGDLS and CDR2 is YYNGEE. The CDR3 totals 15 residues. V shed 2 bases, J shed 3 bases, and the junction held 4 bases outside the gene matches. The CDR3 DNA reads TGTGCCAGCAGCGTGAGCGGGAGAATCTACAATGAGCAGTTCTTC. Residues: CASSVSGRIYNEQFF.

The chain uses TRBV10-3 and TRBJ2-3; 8 nucleotides match TRBD1. This CDR3 has 16 amino acids. J was trimmed by 2 bases and V by 3 bases; bases with no gene match: 7. Germline values: CDR1 ENHRY, CDR2 SYGVKD. Here the CDR3 reads CAISEQGGRNTDTQYF. As DNA, the CDR3 is TGTGCCATCAGTGAACAGGGGGGCCGAAACACAGATACGCAGTATTTT.

The genes are TRBV5-1 and TRBJ2-7; weak D call: TRBD2 (6 bases). The CDR3 length is 17 residues. V lost 4 bases to trimming and J lost 1 base, with 21 bases between them. Germline V gene data show CDR1 as SGHRS and CDR2 as YFSETQ. The CDR3 is CASSPNRRERSSYEQYF. In nucleotides, the CDR3 is TGCGCCAGCAGCCCGAATCGGAGGGAGCGGTCATCCTACGAGCAGTACTTC.

This chain uses TRBV24-1 with TRBJ1-4; the D is unclear. CDR1 is KGHDR and CDR2 is SFDVKD in the germline V gene. The CDR3 contains 15 residues. V was trimmed by 2 bases and J by 6 bases, leaving 12 bases between them. CDR3 nucleotides: TGTGCCACCAGTGATTCATGGAGCATGGATGAAAAACTGTTTTTT. As protein: CATSDSWSMDEKLFF.

This clone was detected only once. The chain carries TRBV2 and TRBJ1-2; 8 bases fit TRBD1. Unmatched junction bases numbered 5, after V lost 1 base and J lost 7 bases. The CDR3 sequence is 14 residues long. Germline loops: CDR1 SNHLY, CDR2 FYNNEI. DNA for the CDR3: TGTGCCAGCAGTGAAGAAGGACAGGGTACTGGCTACACCTTC. Translation gives CASSEEGQGTGYTF. The variable domain in full, completed from reference TRBV2 and TRBJ1-2, reads EPEVTQTPSHQVTQMGQEVILRCVPISNHLYFYWYRQILGQKVEFLVSFYNNEISEKSEIFDDQFSVERPDGSNFTLKIRSTKLEDSAMYFCASSEEGQGTGYTFGSGTRLTVV.

CDR3 nucleotides: TGTGCCAGCAGTGCCCACGGAGGGGGCTACTACAATGAGCAGTTCTTC. It specifies CASSAHGGGYYNEQFF. The rearrangement uses TRBV6-1 and TRBJ2-1, with a weak D call TRBD1 (7 bases). The V end lost 4 bases, the J end lost 3 bases, and 16 bases lay between the germline ends. Germline lookup yields CDR1 MNHNS and CDR2 SASEGT. CDR3 length: 16 residues.

The rearrangement joins TRBV18 to TRBJ1-2, with TRBD1 as a possible D gene (6 bases). Germline values: CDR1 KGHSH, CDR2 LQKENI. V was trimmed by 6 bases and J by 5 bases, leaving 10 bases between them. This CDR3 spans 12 amino acids. As DNA, the CDR3 is TGTGCCAGCTCGGCGGACAGTTATGGCTACACCTTC. This sequence encodes CASSADSYGYTF.

This rearrangement joins TRBV19 to TRBJ1-6, with D uncertain. Trimming removed 6 bases at V and 5 bases at J, with 11 bases between. Germline CDR1 and CDR2: LNHDA and SQIVND (reference sequence). This CDR3 region has 14 residues. The CDR3 loop is CASRSEQNNSPLHF. Written as DNA, the CDR3 is TGTGCCAGTAGAAGTGAACAGAATAATTCACCCCTCCACTTT.

This clone was found once. This CDR3 is also generated by other DNA sequences in the sample. This chain links TRBV12-3 or TRBV12-4 with TRBJ1-1; 7 bases fit TRBD1. The V gene end was trimmed by 5 bases and the J gene end by 1 base; junction bases not matched to a gene: 1. The CDR3 sequence is 13 residues long. This chain's CDR3 is CASSRTGNTEAFF. In DNA, the CDR3 is TGTGCCAGCAGTCGGACAGGGAACACTGAAGCTTTCTTT.

V gene TRBV5-4 combines with J gene TRBJ2-7; 11 bases align to TRBD2. CDR3 length: 14 residues. The ends lost 3 bases at V and 6 bases at J; junction bases unmatched: 5. Germline V CDR1 and CDR2: SGHNT, YYREEE (reference sequence). CDR3 loop: CASSSQTSGVEQYF. In DNA, the CDR3 is TGTGCCAGCAGCTCCCAGACTAGCGGGGTCGAGCAGTACTTC.

This clone is a singleton in its sample. The CDR3 DNA follows: TGTGCCAGCACCGCACAGCTTGAACTTGAAGGCTACACCTTC. It translates to CASTAQLELEGYTF. This chain uses TRBV2 with TRBJ1-2, with no clear D. V lost 7 bases and J lost 8, with 20 bases in between. The CDR3 is 14 residues long. Germline loops: CDR1 SNHLY, CDR2 FYNNEI.